This T cell receptor (beta chain) was found in a study of blood T cells in healthy people across ages. A second PCR, run for about 7 to 12 cycles, used a sample-barcoded 5' primer plus a J-beta primer mix. TCRdb re-called the 5' RACE reads through MiXCR, storing one row per CDR3 protein. The sample shows more than 650,000 distinct CDR3 sequences, approximately 22% of them seen only once. In this sample, this clonotype turned up a few times. The germline CDR1 and CDR2 sequences are SGHVS and FNYEAQ. The ends were cut back, 4 bases at V and 2 bases at J, with 23 bases in the middle. The CDR3 totals 18 residues.

The receptor was derived from a man aged 70 or older in good health. The chain links TRBV7-6 to TRBJ1-2; no reliable D call. Sequencing input: blood. Here the CDR3 reads CASSSTPSSPKGNYGYTF. DNA of the CDR3: TGTGCCAGCAGCTCTACCCCATCGTCCCCGAAAGGGAACTATGGCTACACCTTC.